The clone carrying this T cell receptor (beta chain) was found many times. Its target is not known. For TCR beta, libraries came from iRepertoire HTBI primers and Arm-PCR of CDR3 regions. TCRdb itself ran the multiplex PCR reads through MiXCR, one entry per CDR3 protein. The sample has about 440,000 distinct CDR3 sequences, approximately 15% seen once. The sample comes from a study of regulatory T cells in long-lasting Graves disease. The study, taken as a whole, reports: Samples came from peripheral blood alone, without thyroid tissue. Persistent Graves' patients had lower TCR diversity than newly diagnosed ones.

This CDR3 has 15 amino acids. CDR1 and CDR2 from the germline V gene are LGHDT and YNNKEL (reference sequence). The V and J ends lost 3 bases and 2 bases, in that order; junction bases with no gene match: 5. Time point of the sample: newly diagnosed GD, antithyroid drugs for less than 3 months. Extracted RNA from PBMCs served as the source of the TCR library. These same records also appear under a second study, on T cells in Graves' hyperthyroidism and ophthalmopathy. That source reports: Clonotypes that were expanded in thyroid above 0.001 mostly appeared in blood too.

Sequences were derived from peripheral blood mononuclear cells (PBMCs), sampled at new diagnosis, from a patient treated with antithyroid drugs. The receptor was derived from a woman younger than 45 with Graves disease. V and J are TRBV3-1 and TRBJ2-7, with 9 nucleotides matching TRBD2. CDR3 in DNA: TGTGCCAGCAGCCAGGTAGCGGGAGCCCCCTACGAGCAGTACTTC. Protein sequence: CASSQVAGAPYEQYF.